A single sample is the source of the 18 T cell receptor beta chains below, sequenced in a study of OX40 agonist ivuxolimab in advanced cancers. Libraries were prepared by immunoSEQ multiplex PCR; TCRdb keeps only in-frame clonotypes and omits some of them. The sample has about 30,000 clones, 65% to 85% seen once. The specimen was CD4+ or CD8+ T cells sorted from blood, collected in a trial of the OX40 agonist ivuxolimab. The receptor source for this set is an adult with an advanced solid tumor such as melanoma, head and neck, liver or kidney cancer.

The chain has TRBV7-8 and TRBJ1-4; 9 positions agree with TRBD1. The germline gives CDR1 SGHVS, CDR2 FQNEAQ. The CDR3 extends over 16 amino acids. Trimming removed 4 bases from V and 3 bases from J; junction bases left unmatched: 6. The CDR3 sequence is CASSSTTGGPNEKLFF. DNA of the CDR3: TGTGCCAGCAGCTCTACGACAGGGGGACCTAATGAAAAACTGTTTTTT.

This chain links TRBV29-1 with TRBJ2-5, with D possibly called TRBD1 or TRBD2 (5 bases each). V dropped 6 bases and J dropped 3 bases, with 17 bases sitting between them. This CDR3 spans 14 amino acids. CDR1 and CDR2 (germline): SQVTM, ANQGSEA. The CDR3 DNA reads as TGCAGCGTGGACCCGGGGCAGTGGGAAGAGACCCAGTACTTC. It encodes CSVDPGQWEETQYF.

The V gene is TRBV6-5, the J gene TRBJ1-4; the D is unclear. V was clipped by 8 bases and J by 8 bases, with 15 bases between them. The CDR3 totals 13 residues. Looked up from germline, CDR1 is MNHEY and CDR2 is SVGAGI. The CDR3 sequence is CASGLGIWEKLFF. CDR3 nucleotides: TGTGCCAGCGGATTAGGGATTTGGGAAAAACTGTTTTTT.

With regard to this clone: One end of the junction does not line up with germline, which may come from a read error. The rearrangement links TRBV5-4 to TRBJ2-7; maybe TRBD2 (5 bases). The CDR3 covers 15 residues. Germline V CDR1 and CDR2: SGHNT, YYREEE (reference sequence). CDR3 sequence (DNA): TGTGTCAGCAGCTTGTCCCGGGATAGTCGGTACGAGCAGTACTTC. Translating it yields CVSSLSRDSRYEQYF. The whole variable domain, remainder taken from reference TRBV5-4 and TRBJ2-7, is ETGVTQSPTHLIKTRGQQVTLRCSSQSGHNTVSWYQQALGQGPQFIFQYYREEENGRGNFPPRFSGLQFPNYSSELNVNALELDDSALYLCVSSLSRDSRYEQYFGPGTRLTVT.

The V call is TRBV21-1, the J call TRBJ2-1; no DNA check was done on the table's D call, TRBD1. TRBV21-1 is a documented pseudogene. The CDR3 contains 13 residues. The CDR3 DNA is TGTGCCAGCAGCAAAGATTTGGCCAGTGAGCAGTTCTTC. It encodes CASSKDLASEQFF.

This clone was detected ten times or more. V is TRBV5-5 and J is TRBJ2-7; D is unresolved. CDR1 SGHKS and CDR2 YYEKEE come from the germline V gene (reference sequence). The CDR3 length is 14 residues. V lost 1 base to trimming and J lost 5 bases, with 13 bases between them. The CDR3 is CASSLLSQDHEQYF. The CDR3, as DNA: TGTGCCAGCAGCTTGCTCTCTCAGGACCACGAGCAGTACTTC.

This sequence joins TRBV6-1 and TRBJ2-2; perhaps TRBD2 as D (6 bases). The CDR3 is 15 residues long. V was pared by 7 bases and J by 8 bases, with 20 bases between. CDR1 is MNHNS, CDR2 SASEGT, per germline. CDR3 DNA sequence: TGTGCCAGCACGACGGATAGCGGCTGGGGGGGGGAGCTGTTTTTT. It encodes CASTTDSGWGGELFF.

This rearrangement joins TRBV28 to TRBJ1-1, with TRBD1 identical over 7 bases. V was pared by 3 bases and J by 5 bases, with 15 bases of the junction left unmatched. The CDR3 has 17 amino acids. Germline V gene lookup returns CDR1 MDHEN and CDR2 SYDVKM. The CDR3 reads CASSFNGGGAFQTEAFF. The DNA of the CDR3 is TGTGCCAGCAGTTTCAATGGAGGGGGCGCATTTCAAACTGAAGCTTTCTTT.

The CDR3 region is CASSYHLNQPQHF. CDR3 nucleotide sequence: TGTGCCAGCAGTTATCATCTCAATCAGCCCCAGCATTTT. The rearrangement uses TRBV6-5 and TRBJ1-5; D remains unclear. Germline V gene data show CDR1 as MNHEY and CDR2 as SVGAGI. The CDR3 is 13 amino acids. V was clipped by 3 bases and J by 3 bases, with 6 bases between them.

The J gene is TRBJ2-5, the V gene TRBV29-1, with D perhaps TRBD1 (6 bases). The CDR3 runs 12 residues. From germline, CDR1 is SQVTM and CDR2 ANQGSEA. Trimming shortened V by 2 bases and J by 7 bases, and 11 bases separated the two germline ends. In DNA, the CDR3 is TGCAGCGTTGAATCGGACAGCGGGACCCAGTACTTC. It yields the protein CSVESDSGTQYF. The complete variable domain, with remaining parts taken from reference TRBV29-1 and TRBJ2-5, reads SAVISQKPSRDICQRGTSLTIQCQVDSQVTMMFWYRQQPGQSLTLIATANQGSEATYESGFVIDKFPISRPNLTFSTLTVSNMSPEDSSIYLCSVESDSGTQYFGPGTRLLVL.

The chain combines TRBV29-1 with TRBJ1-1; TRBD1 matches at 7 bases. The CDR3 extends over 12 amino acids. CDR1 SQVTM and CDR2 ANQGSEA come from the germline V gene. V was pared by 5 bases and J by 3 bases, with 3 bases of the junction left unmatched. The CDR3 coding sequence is TGCAGCGTTCAGACAGGGTACACTGAAGCTTTCTTT. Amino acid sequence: CSVQTGYTEAFF.

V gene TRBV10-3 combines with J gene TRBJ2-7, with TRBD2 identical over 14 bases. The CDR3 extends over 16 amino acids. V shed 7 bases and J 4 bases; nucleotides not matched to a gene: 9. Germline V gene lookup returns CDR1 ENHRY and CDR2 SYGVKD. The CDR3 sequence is CAIMGTSGSSTYEQYF. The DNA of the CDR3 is TGTGCCATCATGGGGACTAGCGGGAGTTCGACGTACGAGCAGTACTTC.

The CDR3 nucleotides read TGTGCCAGCAACGCAGCGAGCTCCTACGAGCAGTACTTC. Translating it yields CASNAASSYEQYF. J is TRBJ2-7 and V is TRBV11-2; D unresolved. The V end was cut by 7 bases, the J end by 0 bases, with 10 bases between. Germline loops: CDR1 SGHAT, CDR2 FQNNGV. This CDR3 has 13 residues. The full variable domain, with the rest looked up from reference TRBV11-2 and TRBJ2-7, is EAGVAQSPRYKIIEKRQSVAFWCNPISGHATLYWYQQILGQGPKLLIQFQNNGVVDDSQLPKDRFSAERLKGVDSTLKIQPAKLEDSAVYLCASNAASSYEQYFGPGTRLTVT.

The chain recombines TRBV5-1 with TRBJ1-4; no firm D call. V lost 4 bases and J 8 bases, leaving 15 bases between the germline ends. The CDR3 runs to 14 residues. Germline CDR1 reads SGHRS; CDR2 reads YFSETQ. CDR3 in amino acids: CASSPGSAREKLFF. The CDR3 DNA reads TGCGCCAGCAGCCCCGGGTCTGCTAGGGAAAAACTGTTTTTT.

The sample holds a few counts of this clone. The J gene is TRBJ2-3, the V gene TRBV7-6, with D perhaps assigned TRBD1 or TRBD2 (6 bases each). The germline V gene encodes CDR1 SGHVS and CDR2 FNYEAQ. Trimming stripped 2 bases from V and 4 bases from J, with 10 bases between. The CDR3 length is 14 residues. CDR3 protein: CASSLIGGADTQYF. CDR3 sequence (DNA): TGTGCCAGCAGCTTAATCGGGGGCGCAGATACGCAGTATTTT.

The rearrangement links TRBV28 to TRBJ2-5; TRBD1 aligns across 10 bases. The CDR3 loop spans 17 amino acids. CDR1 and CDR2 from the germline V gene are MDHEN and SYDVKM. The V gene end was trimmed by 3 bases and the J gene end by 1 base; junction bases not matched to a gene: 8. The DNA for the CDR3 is TGTGCCAGCAGTTTGATGGGACAGGGGCCTATCCAAGAGACCCAGTACTTC. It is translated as CASSLMGQGPIQETQYF. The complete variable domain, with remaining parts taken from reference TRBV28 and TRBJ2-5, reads DVKVTQSSRYLVKRTGEKVFLECVQDMDHENMFWYRQDPGLGLRLIYFSYDVKMKEKGDIPEGYSVSREKKERFSLILESASTNQTSMYLCASSLMGQGPIQETQYFGPGTRLLVL.

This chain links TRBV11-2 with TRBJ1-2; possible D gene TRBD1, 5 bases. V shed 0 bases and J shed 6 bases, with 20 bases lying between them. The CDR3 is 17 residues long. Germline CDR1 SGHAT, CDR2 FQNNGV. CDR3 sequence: CASSLDLRGRSVHGYTF. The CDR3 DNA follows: TGTGCCAGCAGCTTAGATCTAAGGGGCAGATCAGTCCATGGCTACACCTTC.

The CDR3 spells CASSTGINQPQHF. The CDR3 DNA follows: TGTGCCAGCAGTACAGGCATCAATCAGCCCCAGCATTTT. The chain combines TRBV6-5 with TRBJ1-5; TRBD1 is a possible D gene (5 bases). This CDR3 contains 13 residues. Between the trimmed V and J ends, which lost 5 bases and 3 bases, there was a span of 8 bases. Germline CDR1 and CDR2: MNHEY and SVGAGI.